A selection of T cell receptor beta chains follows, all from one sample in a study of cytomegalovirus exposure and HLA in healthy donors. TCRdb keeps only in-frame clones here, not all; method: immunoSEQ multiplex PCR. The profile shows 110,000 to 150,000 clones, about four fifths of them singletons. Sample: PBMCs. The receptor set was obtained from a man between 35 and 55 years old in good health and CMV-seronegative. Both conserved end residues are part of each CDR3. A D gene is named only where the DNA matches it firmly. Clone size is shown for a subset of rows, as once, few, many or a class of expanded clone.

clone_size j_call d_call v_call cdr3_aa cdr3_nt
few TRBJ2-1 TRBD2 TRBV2 CASGGGGASYNEQFF TGTGCCAGCGGGGGCGGGGGGGCCTCCTACAATGAGCAGTTCTTC
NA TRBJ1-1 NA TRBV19 CASSIFRNTEAFF TGTGCCAGTAGTATTTTCCGGAACACTGAAGCTTTCTTT
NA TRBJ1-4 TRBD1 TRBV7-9 CATKGGARNEKLFF TGTGCCACCAAAGGGGGCGCAAGAAATGAAAAACTGTTTTTT
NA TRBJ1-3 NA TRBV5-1 CASSLAGFGNTIYF TGCGCCAGCAGCTTGGCAGGATTTGGAAACACCATATATTTT
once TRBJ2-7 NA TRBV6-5 CASSYTPGDNEQYF TGTGCCAGCAGTTATACGCCGGGGGATAACGAGCAGTACTTC
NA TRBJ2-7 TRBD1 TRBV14 CASSHGQGRYEQYF TGTGCCAGCAGCCATGGACAGGGCAGGTACGAGCAGTACTTC
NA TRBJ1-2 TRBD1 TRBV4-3 CASSQDHGTGVYLGYTF TGCGCCAGCAGCCAAGATCATGGGACAGGGGTCTATCTTGGCTACACCTTC
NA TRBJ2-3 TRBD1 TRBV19 CASRNRGWTDTQYF TGTGCCAGTAGGAACAGGGGGTGGACAGATACGCAGTATTTT
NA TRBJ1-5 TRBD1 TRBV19 CASIPDRLAGQPQHF TGTGCCAGTATCCCGGACAGGTTAGCGGGGCAGCCCCAGCATTTT
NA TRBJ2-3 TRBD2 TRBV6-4 CASKPSGGIDTQYF TGTGCCAGCAAGCCTAGCGGGGGGATAGATACGCAGTATTTT
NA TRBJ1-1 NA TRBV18 CASSRPEGGRTEAFF TGTGCCAGCTCACGGCCAGAGGGAGGAAGGACTGAAGCTTTCTTT
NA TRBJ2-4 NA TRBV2 CASSARGLAKNIQYF TGTGCCAGCAGCGCCAGAGGGCTAGCCAAAAACATTCAGTACTTC
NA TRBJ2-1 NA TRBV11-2 CASSLDRGSYNEQFF TGTGCCAGCAGCTTAGATAGGGGTTCCTACAATGAGCAGTTCTTC
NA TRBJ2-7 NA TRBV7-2 CASKTGYEQYF TGTGCCAGCAAAACAGGGTACGAGCAGTACTTC
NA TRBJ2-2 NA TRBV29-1 CSAVDKSGELFF TGCAGCGCCGTCGACAAATCGGGGGAGCTGTTTTTT
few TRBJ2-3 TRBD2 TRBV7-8 CASSLAVAGDYQREGDTQYF TGTGCCAGCAGCTTAGCGGTTGCTGGAGACTACCAACGGGAGGGGGATACGCAGTATTTT
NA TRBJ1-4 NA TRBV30 CAWKQTGRGEKLFF TGTGCCTGGAAGCAGACAGGAAGGGGTGAAAAACTGTTTTTT
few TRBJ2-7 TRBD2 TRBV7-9 CASSLAPGRDEQYF TGTGCCAGCAGCTTAGCTCCAGGGAGGGACGAGCAGTACTTC
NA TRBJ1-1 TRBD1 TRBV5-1 CASSQTGIAEAFF TGCGCCAGCAGCCAGACAGGGATCGCTGAAGCTTTCTTT
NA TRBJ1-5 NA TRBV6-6 CASSTLASGVQPQHF TGTGCCAGCAGTACCCTTGCGAGCGGAGTCCAGCCCCAGCATTTT
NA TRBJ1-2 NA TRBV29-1 CSVGPLTANYGYTF TGCAGCGTCGGTCCACTTACTGCTAACTATGGCTACACCTTC
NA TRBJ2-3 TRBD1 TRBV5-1 CASSLEDRVFGDTQYF TGCGCCAGCAGCCTGGAGGACAGGGTATTTGGAGATACGCAGTATTTT
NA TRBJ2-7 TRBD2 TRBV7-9 CASSLVSGLGWNEQYF TGTGCCAGCAGCTTAGTTAGCGGGTTAGGATGGAACGAGCAGTACTTC
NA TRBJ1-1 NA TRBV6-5 CAVKPGSNTEAFF TGTGCCGTCAAACCTGGGAGTAACACTGAAGCTTTCTTT
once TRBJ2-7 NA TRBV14 CASSSQGGIGEQYF TGTGCCAGCAGCTCGCAGGGGGGCATCGGCGAGCAGTACTTC
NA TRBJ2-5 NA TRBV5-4 CASSLPRETQYF TGTGCCAGCAGCTTACCTAGGGAGACCCAGTACTTC
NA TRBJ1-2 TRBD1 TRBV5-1 CASSSQGDYGYTF TGCGCCAGCAGCTCCCAGGGGGACTATGGCTACACCTTC
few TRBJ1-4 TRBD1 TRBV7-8 CASRPNTGTGIEKLFF TGTGCCAGCAGGCCAAATACCGGGACAGGGATCGAAAAACTGTTTTTT
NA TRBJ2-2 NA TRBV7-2 CASSGVGVNTGELFF TGTGCCAGCAGCGGGGTCGGGGTAAATACCGGGGAGCTGTTTTTT
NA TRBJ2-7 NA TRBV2 CASSVWGGSGSYEQYF TGTGCCAGCAGTGTCTGGGGGGGCTCGGGTTCCTACGAGCAGTACTTC
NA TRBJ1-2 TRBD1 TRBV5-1 CASSLGDRGLINYGYTF TGCGCCAGCAGCTTGGGGGACAGGGGCCTAATTAACTATGGCTACACCTTC
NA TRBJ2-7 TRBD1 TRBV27 CASSLTGTEIVSYEQYF TGTGCCAGCAGTTTAACTGGGACAGAGATTGTTTCCTACGAGCAGTACTTC
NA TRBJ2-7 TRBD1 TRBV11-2 CASSTMTGVSSYEQYF TGTGCCAGCAGCACCATGACAGGGGTCAGCTCCTACGAGCAGTACTTC
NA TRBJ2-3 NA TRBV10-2 CASGETDTQYF TGCGCCAGTGGGGAGACAGATACGCAGTATTTT
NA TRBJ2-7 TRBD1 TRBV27 CASSSSIGTGRLITYEQYF TGTGCCAGCAGCTCCTCCATTGGGACAGGGCGTTTAATAACGTACGAGCAGTACTTC
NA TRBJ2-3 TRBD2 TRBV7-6 CASSLISGGALDTQYF TGTGCCAGCAGCTTAATTAGCGGGGGGGCCCTAGATACGCAGTATTTT
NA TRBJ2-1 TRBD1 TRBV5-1 CASWDRSYNEQFF TGCGCCAGCTGGGACAGGAGTTACAATGAGCAGTTCTTC
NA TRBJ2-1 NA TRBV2 CASNRLDNNEQFF TGTGCCAGCAACCGACTGGACAACAATGAGCAGTTCTTC
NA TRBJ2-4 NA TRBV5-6 CASSNRRVAKNIQYF TGTGCCAGCAGCAACCGACGGGTAGCCAAAAACATTCAGTACTTC
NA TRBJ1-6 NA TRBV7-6 CAKYRWESSYNSPLHF TGTGCCAAATATCGTTGGGAGAGCTCCTATAATTCACCCCTCCACTTT
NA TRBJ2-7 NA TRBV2 CASSEERGGSYEQYF TGTGCCAGCAGTGAAGAGAGGGGGGGCTCCTACGAGCAGTACTTC
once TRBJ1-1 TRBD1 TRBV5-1 CASSLALGQGGTEAFF TGCGCCAGCAGCTTGGCCCTCGGACAGGGGGGAACTGAAGCTTTCTTT
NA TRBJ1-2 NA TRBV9 CASSVQNRANYGYTF TGTGCCAGCAGCGTTCAAAACAGGGCCAACTATGGCTACACCTTC
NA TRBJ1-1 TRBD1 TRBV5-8 CASSWHRGNTEAFF TGTGCCAGCAGCTGGCACAGGGGGAACACTGAAGCTTTCTTT
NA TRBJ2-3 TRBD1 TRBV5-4 CASSNRDSLNTDTQYF TGTGCCAGCAGCAACAGGGACAGTCTAAACACAGATACGCAGTATTTT
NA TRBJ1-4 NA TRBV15 CATSRGAYQGTANEKLFF TGTGCCACCAGCAGAGGGGCCTACCAGGGTACGGCTAATGAAAAACTGTTTTTT